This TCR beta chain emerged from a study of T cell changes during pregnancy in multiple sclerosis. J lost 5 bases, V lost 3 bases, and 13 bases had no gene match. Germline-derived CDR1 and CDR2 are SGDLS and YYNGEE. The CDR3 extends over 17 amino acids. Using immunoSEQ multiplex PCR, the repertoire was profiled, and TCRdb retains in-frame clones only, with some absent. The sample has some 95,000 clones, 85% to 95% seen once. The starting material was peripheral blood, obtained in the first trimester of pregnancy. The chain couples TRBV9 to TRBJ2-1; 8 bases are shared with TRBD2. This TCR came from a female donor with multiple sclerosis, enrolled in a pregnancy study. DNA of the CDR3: TGTGCCAGCAGCGCCGGGCCCCGCGGGAGGAAGCACAATGAGCAGTTCTTC. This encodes CASSAGPRGRKHNEQFF.